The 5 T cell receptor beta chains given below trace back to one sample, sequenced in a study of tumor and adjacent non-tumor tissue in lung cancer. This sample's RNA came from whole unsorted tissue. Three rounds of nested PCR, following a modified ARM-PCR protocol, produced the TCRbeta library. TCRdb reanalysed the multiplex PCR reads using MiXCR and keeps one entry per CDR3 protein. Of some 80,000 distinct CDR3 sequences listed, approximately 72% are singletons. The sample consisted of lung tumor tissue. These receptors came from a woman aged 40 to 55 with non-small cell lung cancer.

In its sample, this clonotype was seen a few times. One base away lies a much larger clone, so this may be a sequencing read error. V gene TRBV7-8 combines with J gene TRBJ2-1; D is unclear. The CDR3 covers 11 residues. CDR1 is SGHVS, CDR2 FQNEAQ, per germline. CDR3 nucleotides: TGTGTCAGCAGCATAAAAAATGAGCAGTTCTTC. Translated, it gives CVSSIKNEQFF.

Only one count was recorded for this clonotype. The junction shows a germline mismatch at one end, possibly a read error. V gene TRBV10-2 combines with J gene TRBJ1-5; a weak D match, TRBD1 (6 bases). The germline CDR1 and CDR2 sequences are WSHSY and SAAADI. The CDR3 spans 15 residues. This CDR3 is CASRLGGTSNQPKHF. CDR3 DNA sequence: TGCGCCAGCAGATTGGGGGGCACTAGCAATCAGCCCAAGCATTTT.

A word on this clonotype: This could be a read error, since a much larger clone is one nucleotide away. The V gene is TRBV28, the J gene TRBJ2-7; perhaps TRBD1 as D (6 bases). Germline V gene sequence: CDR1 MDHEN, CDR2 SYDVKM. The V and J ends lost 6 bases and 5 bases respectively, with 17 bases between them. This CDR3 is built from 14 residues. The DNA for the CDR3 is TGTGCCAGCAGGGACCGAAACAGGGCCCACGAGCAGTACTTC. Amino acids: CASRDRNRAHEQYF.

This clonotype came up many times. The CDR3 sequence is CSAPGDGSSYEQYF. The CDR3, as DNA: TGCAGTGCCCCCGGTGATGGGAGCTCCTACGAGCAGTACTTC. The chain has TRBV20-1 and TRBJ2-7; possibly TRBD2 for D (5 bases). Trimming cost V 6 bases and J 0 bases, with 15 bases left between them. Looked up from germline, CDR1 is DFQATT and CDR2 is SNEGSKA (reference sequence). The CDR3 totals 14 residues.

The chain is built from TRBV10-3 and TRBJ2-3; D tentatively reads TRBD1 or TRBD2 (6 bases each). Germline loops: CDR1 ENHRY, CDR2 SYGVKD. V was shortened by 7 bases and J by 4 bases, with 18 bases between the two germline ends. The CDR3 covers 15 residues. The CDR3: CAIIDQSGGADTQYF. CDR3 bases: TGTGCCATCATTGATCAGTCCGGGGGCGCAGATACGCAGTATTTT.